This entry features one TCR beta chain sequence. The sample originates from a study of blood T cell repertoires in COVID-19. Looking at the study overall: Collection of acute and convalescent COVID-19 samples took place in the United States, Italy and Spain. T cells, B-cell-depleted T cells, or PBMCs supplied cDNA or gDNA.

In the authors' methods: Scientists estimated how many nucleated cells there were by amplifying reference gene primers. Data came from immunoSEQ multiplex PCR; TCRdb stores just in-frame clones and leaves some out. D and trimming come from the DNA, and the V and J calls and clone size come from that table. The top ten clones hold 40% to 50% of a sample with approximately 69,000 clones, nearly 80% of them seen once. Per germline, CDR1 SGHDT and CDR2 YYEEEE. The V and J ends lost 4 bases and 8 bases, in that order; junction bases with no gene match: 6. The CDR3 loop spans 14 amino acids. The origin of this receptor is a human donor in a cohort sampled during active COVID-19. Material for sequencing was peripheral blood. The chain carries TRBV5-6 and TRBJ2-1; 10 positions match TRBD2. CDR3 in amino acids: CASSPGLALDEQFF. CDR3 DNA sequence: TGTGCCAGCAGCCCGGGACTAGCGTTGGATGAGCAGTTCTTC.